The clone carrying this TCR beta chain was counted once. Its matching antigen is unknown. The assay was immunoSEQ multiplex PCR, and TCRdb's table has in-frame clones only and misses some. Among 8,500 to 10,000 clones listed, less than 95% were seen once. Germline V CDR1 and CDR2: SGHNT, YYREEE (reference sequence). The CDR3 runs 15 residues. V lost 0 bases and J 2 bases, leaving 8 bases between the germline ends. This entry comes from a study of T cells in localized non-small cell lung cancer. Study-wide points: Tumor trailed uninvolved adjacent lung in T cell clonality, which peaked there. Investigators sequenced only a single tumor region, leaving heterogeneity possible. For the top 100 tumor clones, a median roughly 55 also appeared in adjacent lung. Elevated circulating T cell density in blood was associated with longer overall survival.

This chain joins TRBV5-4 and TRBJ2-2; a weak D match, TRBD2 (6 bases). The source was peripheral blood, collected before any cancer treatment. The source of this sequence is a male donor at least 60 years old with stage III squamous cell lung carcinoma. The CDR3 region is CASSLGRVNTGELFF. Written as DNA, the CDR3 is TGTGCCAGCAGCTTGGGGAGGGTTAACACCGGGGAGCTGTTTTTT. Combining the CDR3 with reference TRBV5-4 and TRBJ2-2 gives the whole variable domain ETGVTQSPTHLIKTRGQQVTLRCSSQSGHNTVSWYQQALGQGPQFIFQYYREEENGRGNFPPRFSGLQFPNYSSELNVNALELDDSALYLCASSLGRVNTGELFFGEGSRLTVL.